The T cell receptor beta chain under discussion was sequenced for a study of cytomegalovirus exposure and HLA in healthy donors. It was with 60 Vbeta and 13 Jbeta primers that the PCR ran. The data were produced by immunoSEQ multiplex PCR, yet TCRdb's version contains in-frame clones alone and is incomplete. Of around 210,000 clones in the sample, about 78% were seen once. The germline gives CDR1 SGDLS, CDR2 YYNGEE. The V gene end was trimmed by 7 bases and the J gene end by 4 bases; junction bases not matched to a gene: 7. This CDR3 contains 15 residues. This clone occurred once. The chain employs TRBV9 and TRBJ2-3, with 12 nucleotides matching TRBD2. Sequences were obtained from PBMCs. The TCR originated in a woman in her thirties in good health and CMV-seronegative. For the CDR3, the DNA is TGTGCCAGCGAAAAGGGGACTAGCGGGTCAGATACGCAGTATTTT. It yields the protein CASEKGTSGSDTQYF.